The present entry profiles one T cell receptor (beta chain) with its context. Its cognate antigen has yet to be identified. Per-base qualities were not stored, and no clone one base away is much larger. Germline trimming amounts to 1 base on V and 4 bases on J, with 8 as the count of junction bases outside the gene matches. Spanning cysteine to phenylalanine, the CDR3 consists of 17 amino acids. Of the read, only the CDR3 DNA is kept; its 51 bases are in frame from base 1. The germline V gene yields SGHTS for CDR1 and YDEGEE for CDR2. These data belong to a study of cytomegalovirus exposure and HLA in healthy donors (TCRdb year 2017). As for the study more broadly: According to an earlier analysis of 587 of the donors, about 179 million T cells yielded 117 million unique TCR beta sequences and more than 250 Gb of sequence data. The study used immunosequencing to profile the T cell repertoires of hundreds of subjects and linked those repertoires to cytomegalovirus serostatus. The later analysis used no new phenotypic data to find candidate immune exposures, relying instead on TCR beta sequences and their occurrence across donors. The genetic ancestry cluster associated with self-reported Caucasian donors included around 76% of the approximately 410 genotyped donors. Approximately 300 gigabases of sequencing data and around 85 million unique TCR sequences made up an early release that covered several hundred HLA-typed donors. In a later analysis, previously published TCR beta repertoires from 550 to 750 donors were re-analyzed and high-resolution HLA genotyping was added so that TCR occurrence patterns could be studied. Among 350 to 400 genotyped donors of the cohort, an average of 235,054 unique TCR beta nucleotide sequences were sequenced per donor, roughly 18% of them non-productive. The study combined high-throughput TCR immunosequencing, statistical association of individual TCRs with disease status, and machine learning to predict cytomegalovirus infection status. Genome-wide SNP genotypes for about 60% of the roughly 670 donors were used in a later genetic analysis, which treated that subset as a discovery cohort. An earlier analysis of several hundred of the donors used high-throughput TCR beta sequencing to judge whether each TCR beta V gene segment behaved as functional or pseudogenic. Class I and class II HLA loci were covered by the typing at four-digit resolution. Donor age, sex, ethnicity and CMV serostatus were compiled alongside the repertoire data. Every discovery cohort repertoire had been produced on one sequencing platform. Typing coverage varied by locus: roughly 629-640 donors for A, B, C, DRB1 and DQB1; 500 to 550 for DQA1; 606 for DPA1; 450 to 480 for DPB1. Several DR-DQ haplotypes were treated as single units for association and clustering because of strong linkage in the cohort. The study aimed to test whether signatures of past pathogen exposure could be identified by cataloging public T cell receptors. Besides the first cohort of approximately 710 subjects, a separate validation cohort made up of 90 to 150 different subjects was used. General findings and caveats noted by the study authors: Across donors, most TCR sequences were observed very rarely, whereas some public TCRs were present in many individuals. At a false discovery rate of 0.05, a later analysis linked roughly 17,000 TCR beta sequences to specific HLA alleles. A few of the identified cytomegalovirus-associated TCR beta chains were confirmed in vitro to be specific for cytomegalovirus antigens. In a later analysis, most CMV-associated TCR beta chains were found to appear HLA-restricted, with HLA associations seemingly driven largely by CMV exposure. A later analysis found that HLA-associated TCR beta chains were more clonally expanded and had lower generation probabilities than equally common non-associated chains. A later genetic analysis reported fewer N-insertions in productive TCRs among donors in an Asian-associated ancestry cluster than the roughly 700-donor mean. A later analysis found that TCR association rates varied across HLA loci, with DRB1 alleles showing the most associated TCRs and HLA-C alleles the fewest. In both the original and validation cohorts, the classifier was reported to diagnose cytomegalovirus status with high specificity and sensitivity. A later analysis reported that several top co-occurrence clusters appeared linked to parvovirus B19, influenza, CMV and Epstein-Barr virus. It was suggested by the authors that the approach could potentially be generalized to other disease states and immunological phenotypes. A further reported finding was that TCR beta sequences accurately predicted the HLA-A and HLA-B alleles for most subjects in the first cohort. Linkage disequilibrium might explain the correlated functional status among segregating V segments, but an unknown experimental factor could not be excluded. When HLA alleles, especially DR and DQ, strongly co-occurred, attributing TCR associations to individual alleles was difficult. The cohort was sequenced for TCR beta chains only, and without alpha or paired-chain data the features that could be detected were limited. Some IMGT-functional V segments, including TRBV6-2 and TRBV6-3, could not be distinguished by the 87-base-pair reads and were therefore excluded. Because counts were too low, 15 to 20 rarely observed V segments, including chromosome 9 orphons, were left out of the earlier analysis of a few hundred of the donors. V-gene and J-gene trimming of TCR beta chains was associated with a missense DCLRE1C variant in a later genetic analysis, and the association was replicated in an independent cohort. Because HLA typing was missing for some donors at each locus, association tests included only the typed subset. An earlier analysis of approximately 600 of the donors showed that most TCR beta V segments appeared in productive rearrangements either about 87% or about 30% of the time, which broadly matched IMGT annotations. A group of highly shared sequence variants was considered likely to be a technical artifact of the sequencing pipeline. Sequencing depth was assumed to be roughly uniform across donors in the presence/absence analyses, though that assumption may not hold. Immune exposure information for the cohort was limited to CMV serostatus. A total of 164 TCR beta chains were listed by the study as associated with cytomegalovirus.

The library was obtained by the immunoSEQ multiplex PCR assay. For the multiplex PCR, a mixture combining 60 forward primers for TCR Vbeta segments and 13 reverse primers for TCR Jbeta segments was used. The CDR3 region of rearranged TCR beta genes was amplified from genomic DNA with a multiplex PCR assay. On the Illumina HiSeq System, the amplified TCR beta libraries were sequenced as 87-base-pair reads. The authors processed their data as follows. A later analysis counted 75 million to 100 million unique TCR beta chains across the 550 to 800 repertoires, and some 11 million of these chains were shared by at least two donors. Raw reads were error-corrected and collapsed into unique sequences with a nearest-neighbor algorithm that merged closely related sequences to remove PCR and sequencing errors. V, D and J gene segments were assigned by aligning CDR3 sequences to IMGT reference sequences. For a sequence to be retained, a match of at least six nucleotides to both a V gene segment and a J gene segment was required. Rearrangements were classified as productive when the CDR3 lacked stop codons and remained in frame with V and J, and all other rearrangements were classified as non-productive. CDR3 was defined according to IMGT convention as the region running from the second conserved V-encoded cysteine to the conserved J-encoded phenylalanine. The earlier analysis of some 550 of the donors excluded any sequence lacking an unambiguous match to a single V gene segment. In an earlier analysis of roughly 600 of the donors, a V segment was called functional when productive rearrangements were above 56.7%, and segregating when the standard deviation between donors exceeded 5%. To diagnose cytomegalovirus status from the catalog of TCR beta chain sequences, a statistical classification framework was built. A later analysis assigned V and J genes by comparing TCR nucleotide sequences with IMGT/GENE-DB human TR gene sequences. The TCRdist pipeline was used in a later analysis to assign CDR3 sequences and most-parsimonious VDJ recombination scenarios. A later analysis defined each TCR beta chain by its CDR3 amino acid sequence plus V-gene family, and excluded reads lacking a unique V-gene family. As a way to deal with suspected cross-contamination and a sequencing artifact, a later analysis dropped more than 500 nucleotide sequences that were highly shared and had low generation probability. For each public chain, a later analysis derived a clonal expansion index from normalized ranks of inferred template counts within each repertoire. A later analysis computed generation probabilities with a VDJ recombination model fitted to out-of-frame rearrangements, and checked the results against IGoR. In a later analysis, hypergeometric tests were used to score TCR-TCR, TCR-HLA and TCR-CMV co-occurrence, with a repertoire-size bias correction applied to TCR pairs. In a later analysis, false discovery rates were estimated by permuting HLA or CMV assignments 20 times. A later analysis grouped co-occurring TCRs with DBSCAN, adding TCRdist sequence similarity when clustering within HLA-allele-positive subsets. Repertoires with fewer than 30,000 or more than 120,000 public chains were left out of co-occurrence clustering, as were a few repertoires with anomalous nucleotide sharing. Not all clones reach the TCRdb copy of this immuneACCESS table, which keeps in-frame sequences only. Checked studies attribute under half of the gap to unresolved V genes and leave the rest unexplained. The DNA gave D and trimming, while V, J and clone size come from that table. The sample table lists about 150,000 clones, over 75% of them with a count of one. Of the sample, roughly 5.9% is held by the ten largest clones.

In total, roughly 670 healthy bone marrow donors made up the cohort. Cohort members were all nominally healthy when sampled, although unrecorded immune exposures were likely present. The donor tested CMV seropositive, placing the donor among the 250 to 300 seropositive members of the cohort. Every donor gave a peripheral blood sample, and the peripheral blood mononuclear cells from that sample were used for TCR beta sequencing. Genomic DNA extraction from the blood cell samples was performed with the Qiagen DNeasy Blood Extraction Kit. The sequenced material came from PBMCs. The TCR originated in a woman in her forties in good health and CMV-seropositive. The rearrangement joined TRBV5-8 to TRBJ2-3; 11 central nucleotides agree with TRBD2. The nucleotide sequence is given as TGTGCCAGCAGCTTGTGGATCGGGACTAGCGGTTCAGATACGCAGTATTTT. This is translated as CASSLWIGTSGSDTQYF. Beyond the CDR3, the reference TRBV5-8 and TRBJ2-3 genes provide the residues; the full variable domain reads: EAGVTQSPTHLIKTRGQQATLRCSPISGHTSVYWYQQALGLGLQFLLWYDEGEERNRGNFPPRFSGRQFPNYSSELNVNALELEDSALYLCASSLWIGTSGSDTQYFGPGTRLTVL.